This T cell receptor (beta chain) was profiled in a study of breast tumors, draining lymph nodes, adjacent tissues. Study results and caveats: Tumor T cell lymph node origin was a supported hypothesis, not proven. Tumor repertoires ranked between lymph nodes and nontumor tissue in diversity, with V and J gene preferences. Data fit most tumor T cells coming from lymph node, expanding in tumor. Luminal-like breast cancer showed significantly greater tumor-nontumor repertoire similarity than basal-like breast cancer did.

TCRdb reanalysed the multiplex PCR reads using MiXCR and keeps one entry per CDR3 protein. The sample yields about 140,000 distinct CDR3 sequences, around a third seen once. The lymph nodes were axillary draining lymph nodes from breast cancer patients. Trimming pared 10 bases from V and 0 bases from J, leaving 21 bases between. The CDR3 totals 17 residues. Germline V lookup: CDR1 MNHNS, CDR2 SASEGT. Note on this clonotype: Its antigen is still unknown. A single base separates this from a much larger clone, so it may be a read error.

The chain recombines TRBV6-1 with TRBJ2-2; a possible D gene is TRBD1 (5 bases). Sequencing was performed on axillary lymph node tissue. This receptor was obtained from a female donor with breast cancer. Some clones in this sample may be carry-over from other donors' samples. CDR3 sequence: CATCQGDRPTNTGELFF. The DNA for the CDR3 is TGTGCCACTTGTCAAGGCGACAGACCAACGAACACCGGGGAGCTGTTTTTT.